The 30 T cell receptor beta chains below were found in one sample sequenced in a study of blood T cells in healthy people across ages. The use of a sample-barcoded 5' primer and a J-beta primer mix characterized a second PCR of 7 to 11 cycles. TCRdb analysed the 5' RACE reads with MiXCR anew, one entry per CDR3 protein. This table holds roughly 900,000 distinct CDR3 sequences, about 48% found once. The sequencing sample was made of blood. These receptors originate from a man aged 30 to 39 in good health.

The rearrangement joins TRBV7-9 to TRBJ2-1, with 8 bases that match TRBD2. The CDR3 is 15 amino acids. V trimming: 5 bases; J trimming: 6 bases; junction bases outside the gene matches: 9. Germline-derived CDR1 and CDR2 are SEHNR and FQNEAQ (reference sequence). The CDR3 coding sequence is TGTGCCAGCAGCAAAGCGGGGGACCTTGGCAATGAGCAGTTCTTC. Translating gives CASSKAGDLGNEQFF.

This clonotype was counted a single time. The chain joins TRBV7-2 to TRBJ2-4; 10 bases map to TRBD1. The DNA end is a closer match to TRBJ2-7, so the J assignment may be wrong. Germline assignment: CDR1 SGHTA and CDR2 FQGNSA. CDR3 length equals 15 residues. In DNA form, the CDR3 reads TGTGCCAGCAGCGCGCGGGACAGGGGCGACTACGAGCAGTACTTC. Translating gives CASSARDRGDYEQYF.

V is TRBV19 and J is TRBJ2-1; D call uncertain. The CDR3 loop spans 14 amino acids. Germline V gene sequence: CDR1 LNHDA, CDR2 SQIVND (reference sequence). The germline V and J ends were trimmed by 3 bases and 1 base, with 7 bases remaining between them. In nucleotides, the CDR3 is TGTGCCAGTAGTATGAAAGGTTCCTACAATGAGCAGTTCTTC. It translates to CASSMKGSYNEQFF.

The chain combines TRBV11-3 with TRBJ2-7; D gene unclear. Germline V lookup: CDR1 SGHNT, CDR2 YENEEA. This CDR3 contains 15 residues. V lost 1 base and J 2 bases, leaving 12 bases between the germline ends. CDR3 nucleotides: TGTGCCAGCAGCTTAGGGGCGCCTGACCCCTACGAGCAGTACTTC. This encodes CASSLGAPDPYEQYF.

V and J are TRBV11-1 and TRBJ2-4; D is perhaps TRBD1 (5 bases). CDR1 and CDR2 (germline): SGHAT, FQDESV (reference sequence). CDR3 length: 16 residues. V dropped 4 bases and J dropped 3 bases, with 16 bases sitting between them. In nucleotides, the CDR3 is TGTGCCAGCAGCTGGGGCATTCAGGGCGGCAAAAACATTCAGTACTTC. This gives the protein CASSWGIQGGKNIQYF.

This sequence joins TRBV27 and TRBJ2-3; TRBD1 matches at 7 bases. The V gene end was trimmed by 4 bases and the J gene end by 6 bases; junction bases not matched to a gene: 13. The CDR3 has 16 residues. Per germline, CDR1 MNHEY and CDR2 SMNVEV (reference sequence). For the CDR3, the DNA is TGTGCCAGCAGTTCCAACATAGGGGGCCTGACTGATACGCAGTATTTT. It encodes CASSSNIGGLTDTQYF.

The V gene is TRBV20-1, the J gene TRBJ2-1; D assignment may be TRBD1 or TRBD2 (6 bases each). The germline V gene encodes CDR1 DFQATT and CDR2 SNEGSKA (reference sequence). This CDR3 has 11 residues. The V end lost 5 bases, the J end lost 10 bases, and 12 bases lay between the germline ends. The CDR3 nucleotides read TGCAGTGCTGGGGGGCTCAACGAGCAGTTCTTC. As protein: CSAGGLNEQFF.

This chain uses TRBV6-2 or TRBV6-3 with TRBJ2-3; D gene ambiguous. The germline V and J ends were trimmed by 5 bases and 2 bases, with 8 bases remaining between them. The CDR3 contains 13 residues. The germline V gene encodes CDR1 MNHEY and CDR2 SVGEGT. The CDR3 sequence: CASSDEDTDTQYF. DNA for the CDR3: TGTGCCAGCAGTGACGAGGACACAGATACGCAGTATTTT.

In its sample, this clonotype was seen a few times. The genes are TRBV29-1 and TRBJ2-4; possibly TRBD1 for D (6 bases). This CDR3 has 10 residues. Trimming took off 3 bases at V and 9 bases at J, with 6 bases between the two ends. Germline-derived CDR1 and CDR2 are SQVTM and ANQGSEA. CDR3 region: CSVETGIQYF. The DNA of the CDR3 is TGCAGCGTTGAGACAGGCATTCAGTACTTC.

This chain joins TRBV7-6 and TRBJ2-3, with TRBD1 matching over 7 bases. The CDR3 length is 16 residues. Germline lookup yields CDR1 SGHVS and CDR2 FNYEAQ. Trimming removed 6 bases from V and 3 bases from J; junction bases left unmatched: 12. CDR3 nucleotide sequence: TGTGCCAGCAGGGAAGCGACAGGGCCCTTGACAGATACGCAGTATTTT. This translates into CASREATGPLTDTQYF.

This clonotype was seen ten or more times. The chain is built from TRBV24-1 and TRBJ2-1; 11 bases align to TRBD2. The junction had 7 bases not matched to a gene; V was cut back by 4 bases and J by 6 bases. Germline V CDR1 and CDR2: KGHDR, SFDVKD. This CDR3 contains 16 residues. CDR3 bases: TGTGCCACCAGTGACATGACTAGCGGGGAGCTCAATGAGCAGTTCTTC. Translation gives CATSDMTSGELNEQFF.

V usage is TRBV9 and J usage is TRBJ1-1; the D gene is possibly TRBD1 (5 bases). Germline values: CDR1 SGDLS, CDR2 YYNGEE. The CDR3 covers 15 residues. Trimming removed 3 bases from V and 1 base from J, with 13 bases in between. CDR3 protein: CASSAPGTSNTEAFF. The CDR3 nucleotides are TGTGCCAGCAGCGCTCCCGGGACTTCGAACACTGAAGCTTTCTTT. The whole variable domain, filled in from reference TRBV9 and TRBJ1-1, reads DSGVTQTPKHLITATGQRVTLRCSPRSGDLSVYWYQQSLDQGLQFLIQYYNGEERAKGNILERFSAQQFPDLHSELNLSSLELGDSALYFCASSAPGTSNTEAFFGQGTRLTVV.

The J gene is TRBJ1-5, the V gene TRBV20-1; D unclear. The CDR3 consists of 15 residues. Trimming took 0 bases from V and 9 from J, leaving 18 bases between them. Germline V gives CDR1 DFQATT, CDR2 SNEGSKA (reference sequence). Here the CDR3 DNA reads TGCAGTGCTAGAGATACGGAGCGGGAACAAGGGCCCCAGCATTTT. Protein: CSARDTEREQGPQHF.

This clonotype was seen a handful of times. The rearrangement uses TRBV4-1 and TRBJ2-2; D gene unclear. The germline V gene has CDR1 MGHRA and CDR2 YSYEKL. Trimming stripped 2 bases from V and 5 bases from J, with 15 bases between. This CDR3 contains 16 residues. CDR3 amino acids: CASSQLDLVVTGELFF. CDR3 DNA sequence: TGCGCCAGCAGCCAACTCGACCTGGTAGTGACCGGGGAGCTGTTTTTT.

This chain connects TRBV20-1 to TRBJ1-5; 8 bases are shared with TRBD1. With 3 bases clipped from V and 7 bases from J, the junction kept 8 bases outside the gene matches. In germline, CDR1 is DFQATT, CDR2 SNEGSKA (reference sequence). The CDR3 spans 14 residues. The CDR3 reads CSASERTGLQPQHF. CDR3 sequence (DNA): TGCAGTGCTAGCGAAAGGACAGGGTTGCAGCCCCAGCATTTT.

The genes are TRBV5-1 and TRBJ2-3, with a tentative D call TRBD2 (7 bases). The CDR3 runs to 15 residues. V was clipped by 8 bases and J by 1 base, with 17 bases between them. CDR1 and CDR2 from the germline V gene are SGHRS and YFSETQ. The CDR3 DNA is TGCGCCAGTAGCCCTGACGGGGGGCGCACAGATACGCAGTATTTT. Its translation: CASSPDGGRTDTQYF.

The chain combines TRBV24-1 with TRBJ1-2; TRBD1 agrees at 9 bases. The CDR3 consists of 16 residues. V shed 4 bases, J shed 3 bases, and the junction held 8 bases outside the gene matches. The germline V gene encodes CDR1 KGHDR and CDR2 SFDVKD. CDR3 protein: CATSDTGQGRDYGYTF. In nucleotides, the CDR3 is TGTGCCACCAGTGACACGGGACAGGGTAGGGACTATGGCTACACCTTC.

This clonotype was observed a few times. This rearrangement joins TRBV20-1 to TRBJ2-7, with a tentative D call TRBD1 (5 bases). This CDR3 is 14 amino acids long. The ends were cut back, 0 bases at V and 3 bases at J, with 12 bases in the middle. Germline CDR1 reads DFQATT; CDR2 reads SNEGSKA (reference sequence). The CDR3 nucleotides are TGCAGTGCTAGAGAACCTGCCCAGGGCTACGAGCAGTACTTC. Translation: CSAREPAQGYEQYF.

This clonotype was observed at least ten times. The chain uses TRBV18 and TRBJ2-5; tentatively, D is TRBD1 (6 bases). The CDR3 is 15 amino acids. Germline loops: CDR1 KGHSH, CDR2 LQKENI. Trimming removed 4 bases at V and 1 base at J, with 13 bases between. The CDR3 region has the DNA TGTGCCAGCTCACACGGGACAACCCTCCAAGAGACCCAGTACTTC. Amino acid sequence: CASSHGTTLQETQYF.

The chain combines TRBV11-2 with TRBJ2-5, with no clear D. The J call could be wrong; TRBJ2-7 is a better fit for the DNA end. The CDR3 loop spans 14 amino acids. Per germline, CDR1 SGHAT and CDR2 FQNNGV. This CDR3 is CASSVGFSPYEQYF. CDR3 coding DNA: TGTGCCAGCAGCGTAGGATTTTCCCCCTACGAGCAGTACTTC.

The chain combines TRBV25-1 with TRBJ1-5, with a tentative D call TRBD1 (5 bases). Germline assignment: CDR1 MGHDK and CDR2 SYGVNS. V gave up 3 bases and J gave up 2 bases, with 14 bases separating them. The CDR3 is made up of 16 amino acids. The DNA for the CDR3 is TGTGCCAGCAGTGATTCTGCCGGGGCTGGCAATCAGCCCCAGCATTTT. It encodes CASSDSAGAGNQPQHF.

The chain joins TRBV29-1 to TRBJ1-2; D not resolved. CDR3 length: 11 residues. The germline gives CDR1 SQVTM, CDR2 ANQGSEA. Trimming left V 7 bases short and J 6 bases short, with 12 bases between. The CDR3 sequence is CSARSGDGYTF. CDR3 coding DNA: TGCAGCGCCCGATCAGGCGATGGCTACACCTTC.

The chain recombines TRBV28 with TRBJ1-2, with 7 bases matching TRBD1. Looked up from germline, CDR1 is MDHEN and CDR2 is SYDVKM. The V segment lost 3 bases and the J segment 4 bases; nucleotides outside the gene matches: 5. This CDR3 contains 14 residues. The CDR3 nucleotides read TGTGCCAGCAGTTTGAGGGGGCCCGGCTATGGCTACACCTTC. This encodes CASSLRGPGYGYTF.

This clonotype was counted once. CDR3 region: CASRFDSSRNQPQHF. The DNA of the CDR3 is TGTGCCAGCAGGTTCGACAGTTCTCGCAATCAGCCCCAGCATTTT. The gene calls are TRBV6-2 or TRBV6-3 and TRBJ1-5, with D tentatively TRBD1 (5 bases). V lost 6 bases and J 2 bases, leaving 14 bases between the germline ends. CDR3 length: 15 residues. Germline CDR1 is MNHEY and CDR2 is SVGEGT.

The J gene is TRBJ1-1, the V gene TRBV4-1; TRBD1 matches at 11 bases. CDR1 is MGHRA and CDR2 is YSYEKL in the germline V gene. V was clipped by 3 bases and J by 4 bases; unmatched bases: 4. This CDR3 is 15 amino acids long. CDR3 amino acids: CASSHPGQGGTEAFF. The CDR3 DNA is TGCGCCAGCAGCCACCCGGGACAGGGGGGCACTGAAGCTTTCTTT.

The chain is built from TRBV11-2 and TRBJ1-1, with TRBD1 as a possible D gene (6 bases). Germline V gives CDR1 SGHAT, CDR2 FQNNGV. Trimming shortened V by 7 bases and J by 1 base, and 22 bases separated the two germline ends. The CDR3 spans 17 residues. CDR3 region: CASTPRGAGRANTEAFF. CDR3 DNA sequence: TGTGCCAGCACCCCACGGGGGGCAGGGCGAGCGAACACTGAAGCTTTCTTT. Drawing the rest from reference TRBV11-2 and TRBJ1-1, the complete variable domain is EAGVAQSPRYKIIEKRQSVAFWCNPISGHATLYWYQQILGQGPKLLIQFQNNGVVDDSQLPKDRFSAERLKGVDSTLKIQPAKLEDSAVYLCASTPRGAGRANTEAFFGQGTRLTVV.

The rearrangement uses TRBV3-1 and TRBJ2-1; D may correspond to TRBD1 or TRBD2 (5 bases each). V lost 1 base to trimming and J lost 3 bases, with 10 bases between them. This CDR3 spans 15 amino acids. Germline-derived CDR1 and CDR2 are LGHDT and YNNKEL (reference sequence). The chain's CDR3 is CASSQGPGHYNEQFF. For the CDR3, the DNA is TGTGCCAGCAGCCAAGGCCCGGGGCACTACAATGAGCAGTTCTTC.

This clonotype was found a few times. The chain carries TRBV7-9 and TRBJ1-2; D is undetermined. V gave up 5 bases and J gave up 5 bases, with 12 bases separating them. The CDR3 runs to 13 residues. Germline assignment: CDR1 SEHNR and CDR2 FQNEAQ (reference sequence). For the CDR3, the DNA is TGTGCCAGCAGCGCGTCCGGGCGATATGGCTACACCTTC. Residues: CASSASGRYGYTF. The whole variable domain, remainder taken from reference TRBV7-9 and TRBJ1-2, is DTGVSQNPRHKITKRGQNVTFRCDPISEHNRLYWYRQTLGQGPEFLTYFQNEAQLEKSRLLSDRFSAERPKGSFSTLEIQRTEQGDSAMYLCASSASGRYGYTFGSGTRLTVV.

For the CDR3, the DNA is TGCGCCAGCAGCCAGCAGGGACTAGCGGACAATGAGCAGTTCTTC. Protein product: CASSQQGLADNEQFF. The chain couples TRBV4-3 to TRBJ2-1; 11 bases align to TRBD2. The ends lost 3 bases at V and 5 bases at J; junction bases unmatched: 3. CDR3 length equals 15 residues. Looked up from germline, CDR1 is LGHNA and CDR2 is YSLEER.

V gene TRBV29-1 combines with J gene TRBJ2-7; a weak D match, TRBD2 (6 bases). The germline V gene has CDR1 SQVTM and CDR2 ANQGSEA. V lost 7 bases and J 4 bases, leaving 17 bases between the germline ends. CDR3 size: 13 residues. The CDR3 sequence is CSAGVGTRYEQYF. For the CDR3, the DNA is TGCAGCGCTGGTGTGGGGACTCGGTACGAGCAGTACTTC.